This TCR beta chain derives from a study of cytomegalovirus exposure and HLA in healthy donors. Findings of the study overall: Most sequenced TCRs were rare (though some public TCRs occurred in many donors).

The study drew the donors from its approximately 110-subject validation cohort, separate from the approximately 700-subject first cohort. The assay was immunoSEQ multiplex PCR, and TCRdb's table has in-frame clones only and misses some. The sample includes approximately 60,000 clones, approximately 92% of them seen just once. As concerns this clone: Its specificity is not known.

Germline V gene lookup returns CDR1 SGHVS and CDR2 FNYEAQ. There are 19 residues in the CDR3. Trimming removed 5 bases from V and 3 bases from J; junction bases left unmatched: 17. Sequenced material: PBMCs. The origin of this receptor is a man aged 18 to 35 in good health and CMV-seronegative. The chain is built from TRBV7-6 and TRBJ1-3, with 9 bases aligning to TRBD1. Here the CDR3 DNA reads TGTGCCAGCAGCCCCCACCGGACAGGGGCTGATACTGGTGGAAACACCATATATTTT. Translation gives CASSPHRTGADTGGNTIYF.